This paragraph covers one TCR beta chain sequence. What it binds is not known. Baseline, cycle 4 day 1, and cycle 7 day 1 were the blood sampling points. Germline V gene data show CDR1 as ENHRY and CDR2 as SYGVKD. Trimming removed 6 bases from V and 0 bases from J; junction bases left unmatched: 3. The CDR3 totals 14 residues. The sample comes from a study of OX40 agonist ivuxolimab in advanced cancers. Study-level information: Earlier treatment with anti-PD-1, anti-PD-L1 or anti-CTLA-4 was permitted, and over 35% had received some. Three patients responded partially, comprising one with hepatocellular carcinoma and two with cutaneous melanoma. Findings and limits, study-wide: Both CD4+ and CD8+ T cell populations in blood had undergone clonal expansion by week 6 at 0.1 to 3.0 mg/kg.

The table came from immunoSEQ multiplex PCR; TCRdb's copy has only in-frame clones and leaves some out. The sample includes some 74,000 clones, approximately 88% seen only once; the top ten take under 1%. The V call is TRBV10-3, the J call TRBJ1-2, with 8 bases matching TRBD1. Sequencing was performed on CD4+ or CD8+ T cells sorted from blood, taken in a trial of the OX40 agonist ivuxolimab. The receptor comes from an adult with an advanced solid tumor such as melanoma, head and neck, liver or kidney cancer. The CDR3 nucleotides are TGTGCCATCAGCGACAGGGGAGCTAACTATGGCTACACCTTC. Protein sequence: CAISDRGANYGYTF.